This passage covers 5 T cell receptor beta chains from one sample sequenced in a study of blood T cells in healthy people across ages. It was with a sample-barcoded 5' primer and a J-beta primer mix that a second PCR of about 6 to 12 cycles was run. Using its own MiXCR run on the 5' RACE reads, TCRdb lists one record per CDR3 protein. This sample has some 940,000 distinct CDR3 sequences, with around 29% found just once. The same specimen was also included in a second study, on T cells of mothers and their children.

Sequences were obtained from blood. These receptors were obtained from a woman aged 40 to 55 in good health.

This clonotype came up a few times. CDR3 coding DNA: TGCGCCAGCAGCCCTCCGAGCGGGGGGGCCGGGGATGAGCAGTTCTTC. It translates to CASSPPSGGAGDEQFF. The rearrangement links TRBV5-1 to TRBJ2-1; 10 bases line up with TRBD2. The CDR3 is 16 residues long. Germline V gene sequence: CDR1 SGHRS, CDR2 YFSETQ. V gave up 4 bases and J gave up 8 bases; unmatched junction bases: 12. Complete variable domain (other parts from reference TRBV5-1 and TRBJ2-1): KAGVTQTPRYLIKTRGQQVTLSCSPISGHRSVSWYQQTPGQGLQFLFEYFSETQRNKGNFPGRFSGRQFSNSRSEMNVSTLELGDSALYLCASSPPSGGAGDEQFFGPGTRLTVL.

In its sample, this clonotype was seen a few times. The rearrangement uses TRBV28 and TRBJ2-3, with 12 bases that match TRBD2. CDR1 and CDR2 (germline): MDHEN, SYDVKM. The V segment lost 6 bases and the J segment 2 bases; nucleotides outside the gene matches: 6. This CDR3 is 16 amino acids long. CDR3 sequence reads: CASSPGLAGYTDTQYF. CDR3 nucleotide sequence: TGTGCCAGCAGCCCTGGACTAGCGGGGTACACAGATACGCAGTATTTT.

This clonotype appeared a few times. The chain carries TRBV20-1 and TRBJ1-5, with TRBD1 as a possible D gene (5 bases). Germline loops: CDR1 DFQATT, CDR2 SNEGSKA (reference sequence). V lost 6 bases to trimming and J lost 1 base, with 16 bases between them. The CDR3 has 15 amino acids. CDR3 amino acids: CSANRRGGSNQPQHF. The CDR3 DNA is TGCAGTGCCAATAGGCGCGGGGGGAGCAATCAGCCCCAGCATTTT.

The sample holds many counts of this clonotype. The J gene is TRBJ2-3, the V gene TRBV7-2, with TRBD2 as a possible D gene (6 bases). In germline, CDR1 is SGHTA, CDR2 FQGNSA. The V end lost 1 base, the J end lost 4 bases, and 12 bases lay between the germline ends. The CDR3 runs 15 residues. CDR3 in amino acids: CASSLVGLAPDTQYF. The CDR3 region has the DNA TGTGCCAGCAGCTTAGTGGGGCTAGCGCCAGATACGCAGTATTTT.

This clonotype was observed a few times. This chain connects TRBV20-1 to TRBJ1-2; tentative D call: TRBD1 (5 bases). The CDR3 contains 13 residues. The V and J ends lost 6 bases and 7 bases respectively, with 18 bases between them. Germline V gene data show CDR1 as DFQATT and CDR2 as SNEGSKA (reference sequence). CDR3 in amino acids: CSAQGLLTGGYTF. As DNA, the CDR3 is TGCAGTGCCCAGGGACTGTTGACGGGTGGCTACACCTTC.